Listed here are 7 T cell receptor beta chains from one sample, sequenced in a study of OX40 agonist ivuxolimab in advanced cancers. Repertoires were generated with immunoSEQ multiplex PCR, while TCRdb's copy carries only in-frame clones and drops some. Of 35,000 to 45,000 clones in the sample, roughly 90% were seen once. The specimen was CD4+ or CD8+ T cells sorted from blood, collected in a trial of the OX40 agonist ivuxolimab. The receptor set was obtained from an adult with an advanced solid tumor such as melanoma, head and neck, liver or kidney cancer.

CDR3 nucleotide sequence: TGTGCCAGCAGCCTATGGGGAACAGAAGCTTTCTTT. Translated: CASSLWGTEAFF. This chain joins TRBV7-2 and TRBJ1-1; D call uncertain. V was cut by 5 bases and J by 8 bases, with 12 bases left in between. Germline lookup yields CDR1 SGHTA and CDR2 FQGNSA. CDR3 length: 12 residues.

The DNA of the CDR3 is TGCGCCAGCAGCTTGCACCCTTCGAGTGGCACTGAAGCTTTCTTT. Translated, it gives CASSLHPSSGTEAFF. The chain links TRBV5-1 to TRBJ1-1; D ambiguous. The germline gives CDR1 SGHRS, CDR2 YFSETQ. The V end lost 1 base, the J end lost 4 bases, and 14 bases lay between the germline ends. The CDR3 has 15 amino acids.

This clone has just one count. The V gene is TRBV9, the J gene TRBJ2-1; TRBD2 might be the D (7 bases). V dropped 0 bases and J dropped 4 bases, with 11 bases sitting between them. The CDR3 spans 15 residues. CDR1 and CDR2 (germline): SGDLS, YYNGEE. Here the CDR3 DNA reads TGTGCCAGCAGCGTAGTGGGGGGGCTATACAATGAGCAGTTCTTC. Residues: CASSVVGGLYNEQFF.

This clone was seen once. At one end, the junction sequence differs from germline, possibly due to a read error. The chain links TRBV4-1 to TRBJ2-1; 10 nucleotides match TRBD2. Per germline, CDR1 MGHRA and CDR2 YSYEKL. CDR3 size: 14 residues. The DNA of the CDR3 is TGCGCCAGCAGCCAATACCAGCGGGGGGGCCTTAGGCTCTTC. It codes for CASSQYQRGGLRLF.

The V call is TRBV5-4, the J call TRBJ2-7; 10 bases fit TRBD1. This CDR3 is 14 amino acids long. V shed 2 bases, J shed 7 bases, and the junction held 6 bases outside the gene matches. Germline V lookup: CDR1 SGHNT, CDR2 YYREEE (reference sequence). As DNA, the CDR3 is TGTGCCAGCAGCTTACGACAGGGGGCGTCTGAGCAGTACTTC. Amino acid sequence: CASSLRQGASEQYF.

The rearrangement links TRBV7-9 to TRBJ2-1, with D unresolved. Trimming cost V 1 base and J 4 bases, with 2 bases left between them. The CDR3 is made up of 12 amino acids. Germline V gene data show CDR1 as SEHNR and CDR2 as FQNEAQ (reference sequence). CDR3 sequence: CASSLGYNEQFF. The DNA for the CDR3 is TGTGCCAGCAGCTTAGGGTACAATGAGCAGTTCTTC.

This clone appeared once. The V call is TRBV27, the J call TRBJ1-1; 9 bases are a match to TRBD1. J lost 4 bases, V lost 3 bases, and 3 bases had no gene match. The germline gives CDR1 MNHEY, CDR2 SMNVEV (reference sequence). This CDR3 region has 14 residues. This chain's CDR3 is CASSLGQGGTEAFF. CDR3 in DNA: TGTGCCAGCAGTTTGGGACAGGGTGGCACTGAAGCTTTCTTT.